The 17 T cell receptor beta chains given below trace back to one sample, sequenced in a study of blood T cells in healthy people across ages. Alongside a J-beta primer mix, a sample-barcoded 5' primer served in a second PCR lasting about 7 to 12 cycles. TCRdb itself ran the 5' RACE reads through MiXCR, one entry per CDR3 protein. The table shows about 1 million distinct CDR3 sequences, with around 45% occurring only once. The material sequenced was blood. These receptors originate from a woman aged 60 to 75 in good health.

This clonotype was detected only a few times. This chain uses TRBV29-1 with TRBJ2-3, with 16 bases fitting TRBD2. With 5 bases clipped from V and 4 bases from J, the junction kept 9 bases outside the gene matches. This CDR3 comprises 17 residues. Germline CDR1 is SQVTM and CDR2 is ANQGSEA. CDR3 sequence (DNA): TGCAGCGTTACCGGGACTAGCGGGAGGGCCCTTCCAGATACGCAGTATTTT. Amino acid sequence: CSVTGTSGRALPDTQYF.

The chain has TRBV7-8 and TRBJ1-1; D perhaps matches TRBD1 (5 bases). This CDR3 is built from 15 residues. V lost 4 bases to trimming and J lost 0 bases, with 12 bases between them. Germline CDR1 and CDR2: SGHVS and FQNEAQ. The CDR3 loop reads CASSWQGSMNTEAFF. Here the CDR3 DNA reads TGTGCCAGCAGCTGGCAGGGCTCGATGAACACTGAAGCTTTCTTT.

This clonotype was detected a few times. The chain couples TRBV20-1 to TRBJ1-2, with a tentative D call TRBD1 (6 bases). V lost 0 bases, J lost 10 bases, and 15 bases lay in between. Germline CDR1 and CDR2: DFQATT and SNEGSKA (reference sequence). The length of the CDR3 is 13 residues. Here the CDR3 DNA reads TGCAGTGCTAGAGATTACAGGGCGGATTCCTACACCTTC. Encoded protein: CSARDYRADSYTF.

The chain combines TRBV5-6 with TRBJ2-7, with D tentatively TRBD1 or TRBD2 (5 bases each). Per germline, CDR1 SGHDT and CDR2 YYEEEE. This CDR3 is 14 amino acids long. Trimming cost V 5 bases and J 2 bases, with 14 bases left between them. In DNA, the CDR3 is TGTGCCAGCAGTGTGGGACGGAGAACCTACGAGCAGTACTTC. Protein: CASSVGRRTYEQYF. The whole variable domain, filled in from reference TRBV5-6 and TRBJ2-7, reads DAGVTQSPTHLIKTRGQQVTLRCSPKSGHDTVSWYQQALGQGPQFIFQYYEEEERQRGNFPDRFSGHQFPNYSSELNVNALLLGDSALYLCASSVGRRTYEQYFGPGTRLTVT.

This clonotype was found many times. The CDR3 nucleotides read TGTGCCAGCAGTGAAGAAGGGGGAGACTACGAGCAGTACTTC. It is translated as CASSEEGGDYEQYF. The chain uses TRBV25-1 and TRBJ2-7; D is possibly TRBD1 (6 bases). CDR1 and CDR2 from the germline V gene are MGHDK and SYGVNS. The V gene lost 2 bases and the J gene lost 3 bases, with 11 bases spanning the gap. The CDR3 length is 14 residues.

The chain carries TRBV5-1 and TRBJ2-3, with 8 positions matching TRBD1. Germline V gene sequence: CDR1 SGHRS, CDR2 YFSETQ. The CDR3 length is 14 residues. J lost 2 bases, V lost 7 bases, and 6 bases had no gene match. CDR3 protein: CASSGGGFTDTQYF. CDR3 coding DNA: TGCGCCAGCTCAGGGGGCGGTTTCACAGATACGCAGTATTTT.

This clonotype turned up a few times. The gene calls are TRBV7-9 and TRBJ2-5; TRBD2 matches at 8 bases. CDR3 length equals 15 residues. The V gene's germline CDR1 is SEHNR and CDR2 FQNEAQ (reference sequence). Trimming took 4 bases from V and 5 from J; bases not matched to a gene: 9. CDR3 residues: CASSSLAVQQETQYF. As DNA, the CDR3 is TGTGCCAGCAGCTCACTAGCGGTTCAGCAGGAGACCCAGTACTTC.

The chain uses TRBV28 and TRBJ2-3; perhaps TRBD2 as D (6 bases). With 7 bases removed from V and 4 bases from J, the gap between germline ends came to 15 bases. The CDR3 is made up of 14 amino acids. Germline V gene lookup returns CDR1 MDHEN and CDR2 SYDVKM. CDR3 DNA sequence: TGTGCCAGCACCCCCACCAGGGAGGCAGATACGCAGTATTTT. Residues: CASTPTREADTQYF.

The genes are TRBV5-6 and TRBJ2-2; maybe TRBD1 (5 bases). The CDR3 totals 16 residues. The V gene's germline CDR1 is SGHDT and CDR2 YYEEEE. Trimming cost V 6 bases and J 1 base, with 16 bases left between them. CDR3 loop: CASILQIQGNTGELFF. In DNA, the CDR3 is TGTGCCAGCATCCTCCAAATCCAGGGGAACACCGGGGAGCTGTTTTTT.

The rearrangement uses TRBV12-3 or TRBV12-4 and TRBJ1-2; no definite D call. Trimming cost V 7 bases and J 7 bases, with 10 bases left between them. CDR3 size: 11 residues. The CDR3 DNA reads TGTGCCAGCACCCCTGGATGTGGCTACACCTTC. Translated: CASTPGCGYTF.

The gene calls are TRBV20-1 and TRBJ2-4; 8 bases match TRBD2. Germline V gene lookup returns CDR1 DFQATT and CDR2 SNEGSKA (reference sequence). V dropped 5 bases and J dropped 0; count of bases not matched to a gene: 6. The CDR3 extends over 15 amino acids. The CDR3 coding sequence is TGCAGTGCTTCCAGCGGGAGAGTAGCCAAAAACATTCAGTACTTC. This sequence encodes CSASSGRVAKNIQYF.

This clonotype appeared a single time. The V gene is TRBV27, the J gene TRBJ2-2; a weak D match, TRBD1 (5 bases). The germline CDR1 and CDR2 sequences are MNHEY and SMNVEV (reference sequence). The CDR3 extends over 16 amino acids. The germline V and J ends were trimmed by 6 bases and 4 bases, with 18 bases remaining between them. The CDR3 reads CASRRGHGPFTGELFF. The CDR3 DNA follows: TGTGCCAGCAGGAGAGGACATGGGCCGTTCACCGGGGAGCTGTTTTTT.

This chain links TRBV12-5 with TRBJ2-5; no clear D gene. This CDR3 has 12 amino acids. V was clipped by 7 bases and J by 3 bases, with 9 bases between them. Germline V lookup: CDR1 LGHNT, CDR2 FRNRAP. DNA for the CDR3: TGTGCTAGTGTCGGGCCCGAAGAGACCCAGTACTTC. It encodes CASVGPEETQYF. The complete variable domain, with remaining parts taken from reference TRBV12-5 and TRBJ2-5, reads DARVTQTPRHKVTEMGQEVTMRCQPILGHNTVFWYRQTMMQGLELLAYFRNRAPLDDSGMPKDRFSAEMPDATLATLKIQPSEPRDSAVYFCASVGPEETQYFGPGTRLLVL.

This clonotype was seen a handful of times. The CDR3 DNA follows: TGTGCCAGCAGTTTAGCGCGCGCTTTCGGGACGAAGGACGGAAAGGACTACGAGCAGTACTTC. It specifies CASSLARAFGTKDGKDYEQYF. The rearrangement uses TRBV12-3 or TRBV12-4 and TRBJ2-7; D tentatively fits TRBD1 or TRBD2 (5 bases each). The germline V and J ends were trimmed by 0 bases and 3 bases, with 30 bases remaining between them. CDR3 length equals 21 residues.

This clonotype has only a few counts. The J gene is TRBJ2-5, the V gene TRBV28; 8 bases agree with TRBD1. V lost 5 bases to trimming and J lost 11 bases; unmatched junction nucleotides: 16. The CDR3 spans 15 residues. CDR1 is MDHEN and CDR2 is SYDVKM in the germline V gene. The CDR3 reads CASSIRDRTTEEQYF. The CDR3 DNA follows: TGTGCCAGCAGTATCCGGGACAGGACCACTGAAGAGCAGTACTTC.

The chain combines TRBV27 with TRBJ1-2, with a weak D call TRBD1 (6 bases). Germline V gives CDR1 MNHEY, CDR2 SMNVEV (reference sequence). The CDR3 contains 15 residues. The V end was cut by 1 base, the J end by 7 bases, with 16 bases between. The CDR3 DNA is TGTGCCAGCAGTTTATTCGATTCCGGGACAAGTGGCTACACCTTC. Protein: CASSLFDSGTSGYTF.

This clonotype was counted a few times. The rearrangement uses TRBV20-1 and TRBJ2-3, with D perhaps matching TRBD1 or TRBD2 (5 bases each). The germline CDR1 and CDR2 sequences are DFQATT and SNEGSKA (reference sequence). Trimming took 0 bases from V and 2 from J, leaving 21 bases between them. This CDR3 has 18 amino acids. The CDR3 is CSARDLVGPLHHTDTQYF. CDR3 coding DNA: TGCAGTGCTAGAGATCTGGTGGGACCCCTTCACCACACAGATACGCAGTATTTT.